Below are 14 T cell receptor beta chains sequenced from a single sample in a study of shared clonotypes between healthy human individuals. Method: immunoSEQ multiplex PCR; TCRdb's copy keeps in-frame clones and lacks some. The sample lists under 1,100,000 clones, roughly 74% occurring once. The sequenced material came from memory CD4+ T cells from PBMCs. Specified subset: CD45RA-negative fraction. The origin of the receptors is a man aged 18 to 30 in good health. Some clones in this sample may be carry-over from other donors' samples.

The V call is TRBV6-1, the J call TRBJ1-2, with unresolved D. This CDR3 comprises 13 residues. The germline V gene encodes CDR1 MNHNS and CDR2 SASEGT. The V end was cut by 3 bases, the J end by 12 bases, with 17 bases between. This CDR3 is CASSDISATNHTF. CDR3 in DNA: TGTGCCAGCAGTGACATATCGGCCACAAATCACACCTTC.

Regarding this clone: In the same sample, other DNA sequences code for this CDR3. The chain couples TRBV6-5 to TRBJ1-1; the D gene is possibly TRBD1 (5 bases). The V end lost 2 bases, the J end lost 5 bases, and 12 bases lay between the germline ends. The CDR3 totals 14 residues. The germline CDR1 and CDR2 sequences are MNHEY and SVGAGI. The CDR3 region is CASSYRGEGTEAFF. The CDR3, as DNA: TGTGCCAGCAGTTACCGGGGGGAGGGAACTGAAGCTTTCTTT.

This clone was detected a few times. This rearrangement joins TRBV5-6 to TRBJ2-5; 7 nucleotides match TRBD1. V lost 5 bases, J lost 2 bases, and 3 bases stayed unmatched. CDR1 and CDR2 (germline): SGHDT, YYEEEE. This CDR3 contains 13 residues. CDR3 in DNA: TGTGCCAGCAGTTCGGGACAGCAAGAGACCCAGTACTTC. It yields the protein CASSSGQQETQYF.

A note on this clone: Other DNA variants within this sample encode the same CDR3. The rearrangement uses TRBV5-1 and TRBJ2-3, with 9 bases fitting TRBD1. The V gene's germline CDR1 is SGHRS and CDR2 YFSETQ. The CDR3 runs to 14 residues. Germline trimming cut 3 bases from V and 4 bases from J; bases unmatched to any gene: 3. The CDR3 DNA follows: TGCGCCAGCAGCTACGGACAGGGGCCAGATACGCAGTATTTT. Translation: CASSYGQGPDTQYF.

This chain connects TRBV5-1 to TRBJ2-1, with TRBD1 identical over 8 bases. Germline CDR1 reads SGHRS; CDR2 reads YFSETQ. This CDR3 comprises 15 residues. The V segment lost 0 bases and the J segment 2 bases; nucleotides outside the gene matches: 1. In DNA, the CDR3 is TGCGCCAGCAGCTTGGTCAGGGGGCCCTACAATGAGCAGTTCTTC. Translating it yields CASSLVRGPYNEQFF.

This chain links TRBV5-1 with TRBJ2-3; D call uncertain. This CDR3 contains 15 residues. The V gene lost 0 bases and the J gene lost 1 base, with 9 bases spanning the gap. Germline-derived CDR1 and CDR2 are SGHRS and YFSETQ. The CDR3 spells CASSLGNIGTDTQYF. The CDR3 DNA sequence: TGCGCCAGCAGCTTGGGAAATATCGGCACAGATACGCAGTATTTT.

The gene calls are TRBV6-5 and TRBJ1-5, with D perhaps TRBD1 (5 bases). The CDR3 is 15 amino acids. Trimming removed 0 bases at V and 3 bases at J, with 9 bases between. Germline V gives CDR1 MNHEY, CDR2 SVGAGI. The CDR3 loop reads CASSYSRGFNQPQHF. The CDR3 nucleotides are TGTGCCAGCAGTTACTCCCGGGGGTTCAATCAGCCCCAGCATTTT.

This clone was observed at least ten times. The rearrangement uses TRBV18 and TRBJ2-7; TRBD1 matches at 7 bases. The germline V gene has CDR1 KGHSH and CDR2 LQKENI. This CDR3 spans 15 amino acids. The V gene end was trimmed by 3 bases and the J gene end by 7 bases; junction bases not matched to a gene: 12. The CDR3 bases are TGTGCCAGCTCACCCTCTGGGACAGCCTACGAAGAGCAGTACTTC. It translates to CASSPSGTAYEEQYF.

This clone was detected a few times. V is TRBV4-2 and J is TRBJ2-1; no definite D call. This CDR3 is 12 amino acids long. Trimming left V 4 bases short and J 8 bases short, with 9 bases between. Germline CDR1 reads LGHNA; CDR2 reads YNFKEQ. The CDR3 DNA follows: TGTGCCAGCAGCCTAAATTGGGATGAGCAGTTCTTC. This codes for CASSLNWDEQFF.

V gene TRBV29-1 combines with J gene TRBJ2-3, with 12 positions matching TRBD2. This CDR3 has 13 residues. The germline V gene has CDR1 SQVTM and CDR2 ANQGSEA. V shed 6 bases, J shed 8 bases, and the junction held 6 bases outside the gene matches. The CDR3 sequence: CSVATSGRRTQYF. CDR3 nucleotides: TGCAGCGTCGCGACTAGCGGGAGACGTACGCAGTATTTT.

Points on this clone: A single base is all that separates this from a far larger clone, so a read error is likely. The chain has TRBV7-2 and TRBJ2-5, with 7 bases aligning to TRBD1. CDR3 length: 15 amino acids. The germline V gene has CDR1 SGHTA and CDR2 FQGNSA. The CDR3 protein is CASSARQGFSYEQHF. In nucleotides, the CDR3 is TGTGCCAGCAGCGCCCGACAGGGCTTCTCCTACGAGCAGCACTTC.

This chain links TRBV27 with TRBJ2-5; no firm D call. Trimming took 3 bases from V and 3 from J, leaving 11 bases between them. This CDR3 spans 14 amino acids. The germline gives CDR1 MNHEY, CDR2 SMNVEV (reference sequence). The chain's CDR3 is CASSFAGAKETQYF. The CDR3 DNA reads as TGTGCCAGCAGTTTTGCAGGAGCCAAAGAGACCCAGTACTTC.

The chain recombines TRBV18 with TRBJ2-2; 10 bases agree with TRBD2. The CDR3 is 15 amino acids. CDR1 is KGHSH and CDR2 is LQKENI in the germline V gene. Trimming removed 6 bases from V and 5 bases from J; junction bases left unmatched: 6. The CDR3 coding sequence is TGTGCCAGCTCGGGGCTAGCGGGAGAGACCGGGGAGCTGTTTTTT. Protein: CASSGLAGETGELFF. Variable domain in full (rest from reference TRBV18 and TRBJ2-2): NAGVMQNPRHLVRRRGQEARLRCSPMKGHSHVYWYRQLPEEGLKFMVYLQKENIIDESGMPKERFSAEFPKEGPSILRIQQVVRGDSAAYFCASSGLAGETGELFFGEGSRLTVL.

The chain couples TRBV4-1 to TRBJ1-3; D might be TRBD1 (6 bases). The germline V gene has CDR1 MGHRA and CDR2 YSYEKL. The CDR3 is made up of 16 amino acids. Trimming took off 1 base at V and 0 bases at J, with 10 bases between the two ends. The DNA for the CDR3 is TGCGCCAGCAGCCAAGGACAGGCCAACTCTGGAAACACCATATATTTT. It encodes CASSQGQANSGNTIYF.